This T cell receptor (beta chain) was observed in a study of blood T cell repertoires in COVID-19. Study in general: Donors in the United States, Italy and Spain gave samples during acute or convalescent COVID-19.

The repertoire was sequenced with immunoSEQ multiplex PCR; TCRdb's copy has only in-frame clones and lacks some. The table shows a few hundred thousand clones, with 75% to 85% occurring only once. The CDR3 length is 12 residues. V lost 6 bases to trimming and J lost 5 bases, with 10 bases between them. V is TRBV12-3 or TRBV12-4 and J is TRBJ1-1; D not certain. The sample taken for sequencing was PBMCs or T cells enriched from blood (not recorded which). The receptor's source is a woman between 35 and 50 years old with acute COVID-19. The chain's CDR3 is CASSPSGTEAFF. The CDR3 DNA is TGTGCCAGCAGCCCCAGCGGAACTGAAGCTTTCTTT.